This TCR beta chain was sequenced in a study of cytomegalovirus exposure and HLA in healthy donors. Findings of the study overall: Rarity held for most TCR sequences, but there were some public TCRs that occurred in many donors.

This CDR3 comprises 16 residues. Looked up from germline, CDR1 is MRHNA and CDR2 is SNTAGT. The V gene end was trimmed by 3 bases and the J gene end by 8 bases; junction bases not matched to a gene: 15. About this clone: Its antigen is still unknown.

The PCR was carried out with 60 Vbeta primers and 13 Jbeta primers. The assay was immunoSEQ multiplex PCR, and TCRdb's table has in-frame clones only and misses some. The data hold roughly 170,000 clones, with 80% to 85% observed a single time. The V and J genes are TRBV6-4 and TRBJ1-2; the match to TRBD1 covers 7 bases. The sequence derives from a man aged 30 to 39 in good health and CMV-seronegative. Sequencing was carried out using PBMCs. The CDR3: CASSESDREVFSGYTF. As DNA, the CDR3 is TGTGCCAGCAGTGAGAGTGACAGGGAAGTTTTTTCGGGCTACACCTTC.